Given below is one T cell receptor (beta chain) in context. TCR alpha and TCR beta cDNA libraries carrying sample barcodes and UMIs came from 5'RACE with constant-segment primers. TCRdb recomputed calls from the 5' RACE reads with MiXCR, one row per CDR3 protein. The sample has about 410,000 distinct CDR3 sequences, roughly 18% seen once. Germline V gives CDR1 MNHEY, CDR2 SVGAGI. The CDR3 has 12 residues. Trimming removed 8 bases from V and 1 base from J, with 8 bases in between. This specimen belongs to a study of T-cell memory formation after mild COVID-19. The sample was PBMCs or a T cell subset sorted from them (not recorded which). The sequence derives from a man younger than 35 who had mild COVID-19 (a few samples of this study predate the infection). Cell type and time point are not known. The chain joins TRBV6-5 to TRBJ2-5; D might be TRBD1 or TRBD2, each matching 5 bases. The CDR3 DNA is TGTGCCAGCGGGGGACCCCAAGAGACCCAGTACTTC. Its protein product is CASGGPQETQYF.